The source of this T cell receptor (beta chain) is a study of identifying expanded T cells in peripheral blood. Whole-study findings and limits: About 1.2 clones differed between technical replicates, versus roughly 17 and 20 over time. Across healthy donors, higher total template counts meant significantly greater approximately two-week count variance.

In germline, CDR1 is KGHSH, CDR2 LQKENI. V was pared by 5 bases and J by 0 bases, with 14 bases between. This CDR3 contains 16 residues. Produced via immunoSEQ multiplex PCR; TCRdb's table is partial and in-frame only. This repertoire shows 55,000 to 60,000 clones, over 85% found once; its top ten account for about 3.8%. This clone has just a few counts. Its specificity is unknown. Sequenced input: blood. V and J are TRBV18 and TRBJ2-1; D is unresolved. The receptor was derived from a person aged 18 to 70 in good health. CDR3 bases: TGTGCCAGCTCAGTCCTCGATGTTTCCTCCTACAATGAGCAGTTCTTC. This codes for CASSVLDVSSYNEQFF.